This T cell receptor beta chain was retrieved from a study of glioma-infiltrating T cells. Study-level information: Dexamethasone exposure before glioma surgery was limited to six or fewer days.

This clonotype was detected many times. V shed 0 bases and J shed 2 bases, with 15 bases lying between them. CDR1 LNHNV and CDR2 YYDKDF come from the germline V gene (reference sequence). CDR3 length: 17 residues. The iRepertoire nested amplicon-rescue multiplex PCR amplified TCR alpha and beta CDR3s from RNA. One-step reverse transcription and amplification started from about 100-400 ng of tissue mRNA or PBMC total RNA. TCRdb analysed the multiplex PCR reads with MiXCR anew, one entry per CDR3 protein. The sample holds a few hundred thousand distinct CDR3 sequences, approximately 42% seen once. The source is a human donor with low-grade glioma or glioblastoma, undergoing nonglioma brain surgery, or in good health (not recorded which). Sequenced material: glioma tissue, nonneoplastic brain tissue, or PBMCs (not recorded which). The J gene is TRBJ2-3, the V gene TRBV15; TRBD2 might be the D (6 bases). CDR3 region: CATSRDPLGGSTDTQYF. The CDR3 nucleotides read TGTGCCACCAGCAGAGATCCCCTCGGAGGGTCCACAGATACGCAGTATTTT.